Listed below are T cell receptor beta chains from one sample, sequenced in a study of human T cells and chemical hapten exposure. TCRdb passed the RACE reads through MiXCR, listing each CDR3 protein once. The data show under 200,000 distinct CDR3 sequences, 28% seen once. Specimen: whole blood, collected in connection with sensitization to the hapten diphenylcyclopropenone (DPC). These receptor sequences come from a woman in her late teens or twenties with alopecia areata. Some clones in this sample may be carry-over from other donors' samples. Both conserved end residues are part of each CDR3. The D gene is left open where the match is weak. Clone size is stated in some rows and not others, as once, few, many or a class when expanded.

d_gene	v_gene	len	abundance	j_gene	CDR3nt	CDR3aa
NA	TRBV7-2	14	few	TRBJ2-1	TGTGCCAGCAGCAACCGGGACCCACCCAGCGAGCAGTTCTTC	CASSNRDPPSEQFF
NA	TRBV20-1	10	NA	TRBJ1-4	TGCAGTTGGGGGGGTGAAAAACTGTTTTTT	CSWGGEKLFF
TRBD2	TRBV11-1	19	NA	TRBJ2-3	TGTGCCAGCAGCCCCGGACTAGCGGGAGGATGGGAAGATGGAGATACGCAGTATTTT	CASSPGLAGGWEDGDTQYF
TRBD1	TRBV6-6	12	NA	TRBJ1-2	TGTGCCAGCAGTCCGGACAGGGGTTCTTACACCTTC	CASSPDRGSYTF
TRBD2	TRBV30	14	NA	TRBJ2-1	TGTGCCTGGAGGGTAGCGGGAGGGCCGGTTGAGCAGTTCTTC	CAWRVAGGPVEQFF
NA	TRBV4-2	16	few	TRBJ2-3	TGTGCCAGCAGCCAAGTAGATCTCGAGCGCACAGATACGCAGTATTTT	CASSQVDLERTDTQYF
NA	TRBV5-6	13	few	TRBJ2-7	TGTGCCAGCAGCTTGGTCGGGTCCCACGAGCAGTACTTC	CASSLVGSHEQYF
NA	TRBV29-1	15	many	TRBJ2-3	TGCAGCGTTGACCCACGGCACCAGGTTACAGATACGCAGTATTTT	CSVDPRHQVTDTQYF
TRBD1	TRBV4-3	14	few	TRBJ2-7	TGCGCCAGCAGCCAAGGAGAGGGGGCGCGGGAGCAGTACTTC	CASSQGEGAREQYF
NA	TRBV2	14	few	TRBJ1-1	TGTGCCAGCAAACAACAGCATATGAACACTGAAGCTTTCTTT	CASKQQHMNTEAFF
NA	TRBV20-1	13	NA	TRBJ1-1	TGCAGTGCTTCCCGGGACTCCCCCTATGAAGCTTTCTTT	CSASRDSPYEAFF
TRBD2	TRBV6-4	15	few	TRBJ2-1	TGTGCCAGCAGTCCAATTAGCGGGGCAGAAAATGAGCAGTTCTTC	CASSPISGAENEQFF
NA	TRBV2	14	NA	TRBJ1-2	TGTGCCAGCAGTGAAGTCCGGGACGGCTATGGCTACACCTTC	CASSEVRDGYGYTF
NA	TRBV9	13	NA	TRBJ2-7	TGTGCCAGCAGCGTAGTGGAGGGCGACGAGCAGTACTTC	CASSVVEGDEQYF
NA	TRBV20-1	12	NA	TRBJ1-2	TGCAGTGCCCCTAAAGCTAACTATGGCTACACCTTC	CSAPKANYGYTF
NA	TRBV5-1	12	few	TRBJ2-4	TGCGCCAGCAGCGTCAGAGGGGACATTCAGTACTTC	CASSVRGDIQYF
NA	TRBV7-2	14	NA	TRBJ2-5	TGTGCCAGCACCCCAGTGGGCCAGCAAGAGACCCAGTACTTC	CASTPVGQQETQYF
NA	TRBV30	13	NA	TRBJ1-4	TGTGCCTGGAGTGGGAGTTCTAAGGAAAAACTGTTTTTT	CAWSGSSKEKLFF
NA	TRBV7-9	14	NA	TRBJ1-4	TGTGCCAGCAGCCCGCCGGGGCAAGAGGGAAAACTGTTTTTT	CASSPPGQEGKLFF
NA	TRBV7-2	15	few	TRBJ2-5	TGTGCCAGCAGCTTAGTAGGGCCAGACGGGCAGACCCAGTACTTC	CASSLVGPDGQTQYF
TRBD2	TRBV27	12	NA	TRBJ2-1	TGTGCCAGCTACATTCTGGGGGGGGAGCAGTTCTTC	CASYILGGEQFF
TRBD1	TRBV15	15	few	TRBJ1-1	TGTGCCACCAGCAGACAAGACAGGGTTAGCACTGAAGCTTTCTTT	CATSRQDRVSTEAFF
NA	TRBV25-1	13	NA	TRBJ1-1	TGTGCCAGCAGTGGGGTGGGGTTCACTGAAGCTTTCTTT	CASSGVGFTEAFF
TRBD1	TRBV20-1	14	NA	TRBJ1-1	TGCAGTGCTAGCAAAACAGGGGCACGGACTGAAGCTTTCTTT	CSASKTGARTEAFF
TRBD1	TRBV3-1	16	NA	TRBJ2-1	TGTGCCAGCAGTCCACCTGTGACAGGGGAAAGAAATGAGCAGTTCTTC	CASSPPVTGERNEQFF
NA	TRBV4-1	15	few	TRBJ2-2	TGCGCCAGCAGCCAAGCCTTCTCCAACACCGGGGAGCTGTTTTTT	CASSQAFSNTGELFF
TRBD1	TRBV15	15	NA	TRBJ1-4	TGTGCCACCAGCAGACCGGGACAGGGTGATGAAAAACTGTTTTTT	CATSRPGQGDEKLFF
TRBD2	TRBV9	15	NA	TRBJ2-1	TGTGCCAGCAGCGTAGCGGGAGGCCAATACAATGAGCAGTTCTTC	CASSVAGGQYNEQFF
TRBD1	TRBV6-2/TRBV6-3	15	NA	TRBJ1-4	TGTGCCAGCAGCCGGACAGGGGGAACCCTCCAAAAACTGTTTTTT	CASSRTGGTLQKLFF
TRBD2	TRBV11-2	19	few	TRBJ2-1	TGTGCCAGCAGCCGCCTAGCCAGACTAGCGGGAGGAAAAAACAATGAGCAGTTCTTC	CASSRLARLAGGKNNEQFF
NA	TRBV10-3	13	NA	TRBJ2-7	TGTGCCATCAAAGAAGACAGCCCCTACGAGCAGTACTTC	CAIKEDSPYEQYF
NA	TRBV20-1	13	few	TRBJ2-7	TGCAGTGCTAGGGGACTGTCGGGGTACGAGCAGTACTTC	CSARGLSGYEQYF
TRBD1	TRBV6-4	15	NA	TRBJ2-2	TGTGCCAGCAGTCCGACAGGGGCGAGCACCGGGGAGCTGTTTTTT	CASSPTGASTGELFF
NA	TRBV9	13	many	TRBJ2-3	TGTGCCAGCAGCGCCCAGGGCCCAGATACGCAGTATTTT	CASSAQGPDTQYF
NA	TRBV18	15	few	TRBJ2-2	TGTGCCAGCTCACCCGGGACTCCAATGACCGGGGAGCTGTTTTTT	CASSPGTPMTGELFF
TRBD2	TRBV7-2	16	NA	TRBJ2-7	TGTGCCAGCAGCTTAGGCGCAGCGGGGGCCTCCTACGAGCAGTACTTC	CASSLGAAGASYEQYF
NA	TRBV5-1	15	NA	TRBJ1-1	TGCGCCAGCAGCTTGGGGGCACCGATGAACACTGAAGCTTTCTTT	CASSLGAPMNTEAFF
NA	TRBV7-2	15	NA	TRBJ2-7	TGTGCCAGCAGCTTCCGCCCAGGGTACGACTACGAGCAGTACTTC	CASSFRPGYDYEQYF
TRBD1	TRBV13	16	NA	TRBJ2-6	TGTGCCAGCAGCCTAAGCAGGGGGCCTGGGGCCAACGTCCTGACTTTC	CASSLSRGPGANVLTF
NA	TRBV30	13	NA	TRBJ2-1	TGTGCCTGGTGTGCAAGGGTAGACAATGAGCAGTTCTTC	CAWCARVDNEQFF
NA	TRBV7-2	15	NA	TRBJ2-1	TGTGCCAGCAGCTTAGGACGGGGGTTGGGGAATGAGCAGTTCTTC	CASSLGRGLGNEQFF
NA	TRBV6-2/TRBV6-3	19	NA	TRBJ1-5	TGTGCCAGCAGTTACTCGATAAAGGCAGGAGGGGTGAGCAATCAGCCCCAGCATTTT	CASSYSIKAGGVSNQPQHF
NA	TRBV7-9	12	NA	TRBJ2-5	TGTGCCAGCAGCTTACTGGAGGAGACCCAGTACTTC	CASSLLEETQYF
NA	TRBV7-2	11	many	TRBJ2-7	TGTGCCAGCAGCCCCGCCTACGAGCAGTACTTC	CASSPAYEQYF
NA	TRBV5-1	13	NA	TRBJ2-7	TGCGCCAGCAGCTTGCCTGCGGGGCCCGAGCAGTACTTC	CASSLPAGPEQYF
NA	TRBV20-1	13	NA	TRBJ2-7	TGCAGTGCTAGATCTGTGGACAACTACGAGCAGTACTTC	CSARSVDNYEQYF
NA	TRBV10-3	16	NA	TRBJ1-3	TGTGCCATCAGGCCATTGGGGGACGGGACTGGAAACACCATATATTTT	CAIRPLGDGTGNTIYF
TRBD1	TRBV20-1	15	NA	TRBJ2-2	TGCAGTGCTAGAGCGGACAGGGCCTACACCGGGGAGCTGTTTTTT	CSARADRAYTGELFF
NA	TRBV12-3/TRBV12-4	13	NA	TRBJ1-2	TGTGCCAGCACCCCGGAAGGCGTCTATGGCTACACCTTC	CASTPEGVYGYTF
NA	TRBV4-1	16	few	TRBJ2-1	TGCGCCAGCAGCCAAGAGGCCGGGTTCTCCTACAATGAGCAGTTCTTC	CASSQEAGFSYNEQFF
NA	TRBV4-2	16	NA	TRBJ2-7	TGTGCCAGCAGCCAAGGTGAGGGCGGGGCGTCCTACGAGCAGTACTTC	CASSQGEGGASYEQYF
TRBD1	TRBV5-5	15	NA	TRBJ1-2	TGTGCCAGCAGCTCCGCTACAGGGGGCGCGGAAGGCTACACCTTC	CASSSATGGAEGYTF
NA	TRBV7-9	19	NA	TRBJ2-1	TGTGCCAGCACCCACTCCCCCGGCCGGGGCCGTAGCTCCTACAATGAGCAGTTCTTC	CASTHSPGRGRSSYNEQFF
TRBD1	TRBV9	16	NA	TRBJ1-1	TGTGCCAGCAGCTTGCGGGACAGGGGCCCTGGAACTGAAGCTTTCTTT	CASSLRDRGPGTEAFF
TRBD1	TRBV9	16	NA	TRBJ2-7	TGTGCCAGCAGCGTAGGTGGGACAGGGGTGTCCTACGAGCAGTACTTC	CASSVGGTGVSYEQYF
TRBD2	TRBV6-2/TRBV6-3	16	many	TRBJ2-7	TGTGCCAGCAGTTCCCCCCGACTAGCGGGGAACTACGAGCAGTACTTC	CASSSPRLAGNYEQYF
TRBD2	TRBV28	15	many	TRBJ2-1	TGTGCCAGCAGTTTGTGGCTAGCGGGATACAATGAGCAGTTCTTC	CASSLWLAGYNEQFF
TRBD2	TRBV7-8	21	NA	TRBJ2-7	TGTGCCAGCAGCTTAGGTAGAATGCTAGCGGGGGCGTCCGTCCGTTCCTACGAGCAGTACTTC	CASSLGRMLAGASVRSYEQYF
NA	TRBV3-1	16	few	TRBJ1-6	TGTGCCAGCAGCCAAGAGGGTGGATCCTATAATTCACCCCTCCACTTT	CASSQEGGSYNSPLHF